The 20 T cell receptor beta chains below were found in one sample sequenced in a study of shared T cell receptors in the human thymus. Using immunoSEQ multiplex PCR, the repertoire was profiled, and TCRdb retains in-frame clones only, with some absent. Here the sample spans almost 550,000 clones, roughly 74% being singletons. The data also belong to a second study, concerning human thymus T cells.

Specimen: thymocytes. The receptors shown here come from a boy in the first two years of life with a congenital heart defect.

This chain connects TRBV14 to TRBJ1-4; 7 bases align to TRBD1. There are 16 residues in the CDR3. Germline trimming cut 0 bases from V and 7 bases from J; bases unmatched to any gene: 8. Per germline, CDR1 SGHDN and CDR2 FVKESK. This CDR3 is CASSQDWAGGTEKLFF. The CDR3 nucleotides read TGTGCCAGCAGCCAAGATTGGGCAGGGGGAACTGAAAAACTGTTTTTT.

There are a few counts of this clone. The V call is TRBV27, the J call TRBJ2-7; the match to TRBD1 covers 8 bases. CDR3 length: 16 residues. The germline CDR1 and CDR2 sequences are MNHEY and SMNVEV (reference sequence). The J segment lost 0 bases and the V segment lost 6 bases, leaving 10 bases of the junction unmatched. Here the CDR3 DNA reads TGTGCCAGCAGGCCCGCTCCCGGGACAGGCTCCTACGAGCAGTACTTC. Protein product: CASRPAPGTGSYEQYF.

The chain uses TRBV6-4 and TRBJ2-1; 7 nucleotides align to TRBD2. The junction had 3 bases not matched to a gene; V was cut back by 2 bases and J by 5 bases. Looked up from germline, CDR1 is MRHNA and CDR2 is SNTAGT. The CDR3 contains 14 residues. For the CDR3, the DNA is TGTGCCAGCAGTGACGGCGGGAGCGACAATGAGCAGTTCTTC. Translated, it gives CASSDGGSDNEQFF.

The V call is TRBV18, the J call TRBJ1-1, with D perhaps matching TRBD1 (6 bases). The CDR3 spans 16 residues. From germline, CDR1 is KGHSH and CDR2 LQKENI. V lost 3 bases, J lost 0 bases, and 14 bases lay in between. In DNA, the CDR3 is TGTGCCAGCTCACCTCGGACAGTGTTCATGAACACTGAAGCTTTCTTT. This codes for CASSPRTVFMNTEAFF.

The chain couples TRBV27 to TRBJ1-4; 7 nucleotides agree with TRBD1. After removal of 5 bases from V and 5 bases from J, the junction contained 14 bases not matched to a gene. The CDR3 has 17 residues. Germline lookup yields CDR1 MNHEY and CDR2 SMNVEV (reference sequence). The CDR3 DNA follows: TGTGCCAGCAGTGAGCCAACGACAGGGCCACGGAATGAAAAACTGTTTTTT. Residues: CASSEPTTGPRNEKLFF.

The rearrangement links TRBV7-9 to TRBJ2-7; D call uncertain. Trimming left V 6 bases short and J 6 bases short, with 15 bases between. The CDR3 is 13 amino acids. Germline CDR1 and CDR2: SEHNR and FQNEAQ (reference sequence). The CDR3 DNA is TGTGCCAGCAGTAAAACTCCCCCCCTCGAGCAGTACTTC. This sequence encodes CASSKTPPLEQYF.

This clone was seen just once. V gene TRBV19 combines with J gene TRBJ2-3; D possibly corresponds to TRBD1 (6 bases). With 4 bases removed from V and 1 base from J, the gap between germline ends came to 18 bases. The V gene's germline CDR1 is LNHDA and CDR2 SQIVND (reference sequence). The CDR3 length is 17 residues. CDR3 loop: CASSTAPDRTCTDTQYF. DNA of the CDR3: TGTGCCAGTAGTACCGCCCCTGACAGGACCTGCACAGATACGCAGTATTTT. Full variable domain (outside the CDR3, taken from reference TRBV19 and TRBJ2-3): DGGITQSPKYLFRKEGQNVTLSCEQNLNHDAMYWYRQDPGQGLRLIYYSQIVNDFQKGDIAEGYSVSREKKESFPLTVTSAQKNPTAFYLCASSTAPDRTCTDTQYFGPGTRLTVL.

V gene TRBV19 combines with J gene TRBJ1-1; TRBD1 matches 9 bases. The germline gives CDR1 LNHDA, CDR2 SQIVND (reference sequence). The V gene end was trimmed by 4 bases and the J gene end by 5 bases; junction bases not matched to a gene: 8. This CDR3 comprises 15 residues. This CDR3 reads CASSTRGTGKTEAFF. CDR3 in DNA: TGTGCCAGTAGTACCCGCGGGACAGGGAAGACTGAAGCTTTCTTT.

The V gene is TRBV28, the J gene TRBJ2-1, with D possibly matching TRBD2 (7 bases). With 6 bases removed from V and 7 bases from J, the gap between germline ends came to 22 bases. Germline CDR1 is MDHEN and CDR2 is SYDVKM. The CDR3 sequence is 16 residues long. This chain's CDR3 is CASSPRGGGPLNEQFF. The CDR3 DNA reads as TGTGCCAGCAGCCCTAGGGGGGGAGGTCCCCTGAATGAGCAGTTCTTC.

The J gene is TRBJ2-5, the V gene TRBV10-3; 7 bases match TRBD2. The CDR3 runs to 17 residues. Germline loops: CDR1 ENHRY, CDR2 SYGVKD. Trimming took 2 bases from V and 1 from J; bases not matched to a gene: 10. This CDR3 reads CAISEKASGILQETQYF. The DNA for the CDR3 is TGTGCCATCAGTGAGAAGGCTAGCGGTATACTCCAAGAGACCCAGTACTTC.

CDR3 in DNA: TGTGCCTGGAATGGGACAGGGAGGGATTGCACTGAAGCTTTCTTT. Translating gives CAWNGTGRDCTEAFF. The J gene is TRBJ1-1, the V gene TRBV30; 9 positions agree with TRBD1. The CDR3 totals 15 residues. V trimming: 4 bases; J trimming: 4 bases; junction bases outside the gene matches: 10. The germline V gene has CDR1 GTSNPN and CDR2 SVGIG (reference sequence).

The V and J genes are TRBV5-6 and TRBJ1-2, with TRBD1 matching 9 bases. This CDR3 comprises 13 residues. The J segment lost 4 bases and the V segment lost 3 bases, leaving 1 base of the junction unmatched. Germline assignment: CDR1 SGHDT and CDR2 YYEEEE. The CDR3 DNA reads TGTGCCAGCAGCTCGACAGGGGGCTATGGCTACACCTTC. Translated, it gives CASSSTGGYGYTF.

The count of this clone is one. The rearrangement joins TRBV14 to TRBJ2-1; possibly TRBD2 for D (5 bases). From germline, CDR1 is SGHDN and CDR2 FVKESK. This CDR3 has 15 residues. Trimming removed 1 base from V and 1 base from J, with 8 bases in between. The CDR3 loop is CASSQGTSSYNEQFF. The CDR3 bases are TGTGCCAGCAGCCAAGGAACTAGTTCCTACAATGAGCAGTTCTTC.

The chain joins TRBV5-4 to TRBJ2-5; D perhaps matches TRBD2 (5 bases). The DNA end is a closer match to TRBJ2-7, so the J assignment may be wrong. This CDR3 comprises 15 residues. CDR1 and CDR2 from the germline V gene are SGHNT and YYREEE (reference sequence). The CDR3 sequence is CASSPGVVLEYEQYF. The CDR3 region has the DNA TGTGCCAGCAGCCCCGGGGTAGTCCTCGAGTACGAGCAGTACTTC.

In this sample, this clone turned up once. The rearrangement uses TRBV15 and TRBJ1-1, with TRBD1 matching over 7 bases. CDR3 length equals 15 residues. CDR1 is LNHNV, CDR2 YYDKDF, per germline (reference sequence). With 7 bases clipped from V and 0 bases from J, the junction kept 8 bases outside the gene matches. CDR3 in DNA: TGTGCCACCACCCAAGGACAGGCTCTGAACACTGAAGCTTTCTTT. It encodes CATTQGQALNTEAFF.

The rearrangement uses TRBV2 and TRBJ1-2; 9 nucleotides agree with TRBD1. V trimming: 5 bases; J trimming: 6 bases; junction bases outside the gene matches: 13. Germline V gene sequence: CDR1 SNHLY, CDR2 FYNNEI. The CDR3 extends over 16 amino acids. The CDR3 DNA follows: TGTGCCAGCAGTCTCCGGGACAGGGTAAAAACTGATGGCTACACCTTC. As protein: CASSLRDRVKTDGYTF.

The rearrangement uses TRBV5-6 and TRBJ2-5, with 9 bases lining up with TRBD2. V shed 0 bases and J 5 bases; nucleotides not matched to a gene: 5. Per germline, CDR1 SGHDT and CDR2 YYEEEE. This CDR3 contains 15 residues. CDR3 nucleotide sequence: TGTGCCAGCAGCTTGGGGGGACTAGCAGGGGAGACCCAGTACTTC. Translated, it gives CASSLGGLAGETQYF.

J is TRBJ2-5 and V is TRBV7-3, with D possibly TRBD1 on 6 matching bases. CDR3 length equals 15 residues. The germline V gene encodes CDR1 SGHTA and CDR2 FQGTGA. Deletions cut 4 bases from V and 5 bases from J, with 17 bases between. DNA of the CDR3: TGTGCCAGCAGCTGTACAGGGACCTATGGGGAGACCCAGTACTTC. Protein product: CASSCTGTYGETQYF. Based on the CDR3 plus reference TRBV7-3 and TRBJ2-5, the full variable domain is GAGVSQTPSNKVTEKGKYVELRCDPISGHTALYWYRQSLGQGPEFLIYFQGTGAADDSGLPNDRFFAVRPEGSVSTLKIQRTERGDSAVYLCASSCTGTYGETQYFGPGTRLLVL.

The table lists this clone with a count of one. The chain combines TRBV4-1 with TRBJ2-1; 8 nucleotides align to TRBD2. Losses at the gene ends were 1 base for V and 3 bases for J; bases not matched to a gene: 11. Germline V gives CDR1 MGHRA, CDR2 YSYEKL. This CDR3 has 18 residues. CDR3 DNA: TGCGCCAGCAGCCAAGGGGGACCCCCGAGCGGGAGCTACAATGAGCAGTTCTTC. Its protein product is CASSQGGPPSGSYNEQFF.

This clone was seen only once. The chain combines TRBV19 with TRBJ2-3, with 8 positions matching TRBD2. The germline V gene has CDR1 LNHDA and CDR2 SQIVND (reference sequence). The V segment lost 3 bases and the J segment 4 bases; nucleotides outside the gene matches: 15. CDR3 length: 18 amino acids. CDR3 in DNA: TGTGCCAGTAGTATGGGGTTTGCAAGCGGGAGACTCTCAGATACGCAGTATTTT. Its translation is CASSMGFASGRLSDTQYF.